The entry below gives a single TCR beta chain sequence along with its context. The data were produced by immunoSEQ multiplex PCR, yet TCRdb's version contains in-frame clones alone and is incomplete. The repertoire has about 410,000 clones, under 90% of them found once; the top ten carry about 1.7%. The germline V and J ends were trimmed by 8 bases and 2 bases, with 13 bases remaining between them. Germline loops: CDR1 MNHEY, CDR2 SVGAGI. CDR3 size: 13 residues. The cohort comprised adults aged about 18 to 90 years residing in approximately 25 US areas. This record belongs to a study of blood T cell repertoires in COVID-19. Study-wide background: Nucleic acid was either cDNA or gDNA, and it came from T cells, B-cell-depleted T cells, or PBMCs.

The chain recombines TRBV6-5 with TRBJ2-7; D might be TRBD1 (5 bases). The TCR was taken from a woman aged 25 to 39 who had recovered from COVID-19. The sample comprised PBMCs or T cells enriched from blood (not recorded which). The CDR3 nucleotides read TGTGCCAGCGCCCCTGGGGCGGCCTACGAGCAGTACTTC. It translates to CASAPGAAYEQYF.